This is a list of T cell receptor beta chains from one sample in a study of T cell repertoires in cytomegalovirus infection. Each CDR3 protein gets one entry after TCRdb re-called the reads with MiXCR. This sample has about 180,000 distinct CDR3 sequences, with around 14% found just once. Sequenced material: PBMCs. The receptor source for this set is a human donor in good health (CMV status not recorded). Some clones in this sample may be carry-over from other donors' samples. Both conserved end residues are part of each CDR3. A D gene is named only where the DNA matches it firmly. Size tells how often a clone was seen (once, few, many) or the class of an expanded clone, and some rows leave it out.

j_gene: TRBJ1-1; abundance: many; d_gene: .; v_gene: TRBV4-2; CDR3nt: TGTGCCAGCAGCCAAGAGGCGGGGCAGGGCGCGGCCACTGAAGCTTTCTTT; CDR3aa: CASSQEAGQGAATEAFF
j_gene: TRBJ1-2; abundance: many; d_gene: TRBD1; v_gene: TRBV6-5; CDR3nt: TGTGCCAGCAGTTACTCGACGGTTCGGGACAGCCCGTATGGCTACACCTTC; CDR3aa: CASSYSTVRDSPYGYTF
j_gene: TRBJ1-5; abundance: .; d_gene: TRBD1; v_gene: TRBV19; CDR3nt: TGTGCCAGTAGTGAGTGGACAGGGTATTATCAGCCCCAGCATTTT; CDR3aa: CASSEWTGYYQPQHF
j_gene: TRBJ2-7; abundance: many; d_gene: .; v_gene: TRBV7-2; CDR3nt: TGTGCCAGCAGCTCGCCCGGACAGGAGGGACATGCAGGAGGGGTTTACGAGCAGTACTTC; CDR3aa: CASSSPGQEGHAGGVYEQYF
j_gene: TRBJ2-1; abundance: .; d_gene: TRBD2; v_gene: TRBV15; CDR3nt: TGTGCCACCAGCACGGGGGAGGGCAGGAATGAGCAGTTCTTC; CDR3aa: CATSTGEGRNEQFF
j_gene: TRBJ2-5; abundance: few; d_gene: .; v_gene: TRBV12-3/TRBV12-4; CDR3nt: TGTGCCAGCAGTTCAGCAGGGTCTGAGACCCAGTACTTC; CDR3aa: CASSSAGSETQYF
j_gene: TRBJ1-5; abundance: many; d_gene: .; v_gene: TRBV7-9; CDR3nt: TGTGCCAGCAGCTGGGGGGATGGCAATCAGCCCCAGCATTTT; CDR3aa: CASSWGDGNQPQHF
j_gene: TRBJ1-2; abundance: few; d_gene: .; v_gene: TRBV28; CDR3nt: TGTGCCAGCATCCACGGGGACCGCAACTATGGCTACACCTTC; CDR3aa: CASIHGDRNYGYTF
j_gene: TRBJ1-5; abundance: few; d_gene: .; v_gene: TRBV2; CDR3nt: TGTGCCAGCAGTGAAGAGGCCGGGGACGGACAGCCCCAGCATTTT; CDR3aa: CASSEEAGDGQPQHF
j_gene: TRBJ2-2; abundance: many; d_gene: TRBD2; v_gene: TRBV10-3; CDR3nt: TGTGCCATCAAGAGTAGCGGGAGGGGGAACACCGGGGAGCTGTTTTTT; CDR3aa: CAIKSSGRGNTGELFF
j_gene: TRBJ2-1; abundance: many; d_gene: TRBD1; v_gene: TRBV12-3/TRBV12-4; CDR3nt: TGTGCCAGCAGCAGGGACAGCCCCGGGGCGGGCGATGAGCAGTTCTTC; CDR3aa: CASSRDSPGAGDEQFF
j_gene: TRBJ2-3; abundance: .; d_gene: TRBD2; v_gene: TRBV28; CDR3nt: TGTGCCGGCAGGCCGGCGGGAGAGGGGCTTACGCAGTATTTT; CDR3aa: CAGRPAGEGLTQYF
j_gene: TRBJ2-1; abundance: .; d_gene: .; v_gene: TRBV6-5; CDR3nt: TGTGCCAGCAGTTACTCGAGGAAGCGGAACAATGAGCAGTGCTTC; CDR3aa: CASSYSRKRNNEQCF
j_gene: TRBJ1-5; abundance: many; d_gene: TRBD1; v_gene: TRBV28; CDR3nt: TGTGCCAGCAGTCGAGGACAGGGTCAAAATCAGCCCCAGCATTTT; CDR3aa: CASSRGQGQNQPQHF
j_gene: TRBJ1-2; abundance: many; d_gene: .; v_gene: TRBV6-1; CDR3nt: TGTGCCAGCAGTGAAAGGACACCCGGTAATGGCTACACCTTC; CDR3aa: CASSERTPGNGYTF
j_gene: TRBJ1-4; abundance: many; d_gene: .; v_gene: TRBV4-2; CDR3nt: TGTGCCAGCAGCGAAGAGGGGGCAACTAATGAAAAACTGTTTTTT; CDR3aa: CASSEEGATNEKLFF
j_gene: TRBJ2-1; abundance: few; d_gene: .; v_gene: TRBV6-6; CDR3nt: TGTGCCAGCAGTTACCGCCCCGACAGGCTGGGCAATGAGCAGTTCTTC; CDR3aa: CASSYRPDRLGNEQFF
j_gene: TRBJ2-7; abundance: few; d_gene: TRBD2; v_gene: TRBV28; CDR3nt: TGTGCCAGCAGGAAGGGACTAGCGGGAGCAAAAGCGTACGAGCAGTACTTC; CDR3aa: CASRKGLAGAKAYEQYF
j_gene: TRBJ1-2; abundance: many; d_gene: TRBD1; v_gene: TRBV7-8; CDR3nt: TGTGCCAGCAGCTTAGCGCTGGACAGGGGGCACGGCTACACCTTC; CDR3aa: CASSLALDRGHGYTF
j_gene: TRBJ2-7; abundance: few; d_gene: TRBD1; v_gene: TRBV27; CDR3nt: TGTGCCAGCAGTCTCAGACAGGGAACCCACGAGCAGTACTTC; CDR3aa: CASSLRQGTHEQYF
j_gene: TRBJ2-3; abundance: many; d_gene: TRBD2; v_gene: TRBV5-4; CDR3nt: TGTGCCAGCAGCGAGACTAGCGGGGAGACAGATACGCAGTATTTT; CDR3aa: CASSETSGETDTQYF
j_gene: TRBJ2-1; abundance: many; d_gene: .; v_gene: TRBV27; CDR3nt: TGTGCCAGCAGTTTGACTGGTGGCCTTCCTGATGAGCAGTTCTTC; CDR3aa: CASSLTGGLPDEQFF
j_gene: TRBJ2-3; abundance: many; d_gene: TRBD2; v_gene: TRBV28; CDR3nt: TGTGCCAGCAGTCCGGCGGGACTAATCAGCACAGATACGCAGTATTTT; CDR3aa: CASSPAGLISTDTQYF
j_gene: TRBJ2-1; abundance: few; d_gene: TRBD2; v_gene: TRBV18; CDR3nt: TGTGCCAGCTCGGGGACTAGCGGTCCCGGGGGAGAGCAGTTCTTC; CDR3aa: CASSGTSGPGGEQFF
j_gene: TRBJ2-1; abundance: .; d_gene: .; v_gene: TRBV11-2; CDR3nt: TGTGCCAGCAGCGAGGCACTCGAGCAGTTCTTC; CDR3aa: CASSEALEQFF
j_gene: TRBJ1-5; abundance: many; d_gene: .; v_gene: TRBV6-5; CDR3nt: TGTGCCAGCAGTTACGGGGGGTGGCAGCCCCAGCATTTT; CDR3aa: CASSYGGWQPQHF
j_gene: TRBJ2-2; abundance: .; d_gene: TRBD1; v_gene: TRBV5-1; CDR3nt: TGCGCCAGCAGCTTACAGGGGACAAAGTCCACCGGGGAGCTGTTTTTT; CDR3aa: CASSLQGTKSTGELFF
j_gene: TRBJ1-1; abundance: .; d_gene: .; v_gene: TRBV20-1; CDR3nt: TGCAGTGCTAGAACACAGGTGGCCACTGAAGCTTTCTTT; CDR3aa: CSARTQVATEAFF
j_gene: TRBJ1-4; abundance: many; d_gene: .; v_gene: TRBV12-3/TRBV12-4; CDR3nt: TGTGCCAGCAGCTTCAGGGGACCAAATGAAAAACTGTTTTTT; CDR3aa: CASSFRGPNEKLFF
j_gene: TRBJ2-1; abundance: .; d_gene: .; v_gene: TRBV11-2; CDR3nt: TGTGCCAGCTCAAGGGGGGCCGCCTACAATGAGCAGTCCTTC; CDR3aa: CASSRGAAYNEQSF
j_gene: TRBJ1-1; abundance: .; d_gene: .; v_gene: TRBV29-1; CDR3nt: TGCAGCGTTGAAGGCTTGTACACTGAAGCTTTCTTT; CDR3aa: CSVEGLYTEAFF
j_gene: TRBJ2-1; abundance: .; d_gene: .; v_gene: TRBV29-1; CDR3nt: TGCAGCGAGACGGACATCACCTACAATGAGCAGTTCTTC; CDR3aa: CSETDITYNEQFF
j_gene: TRBJ1-1; abundance: many; d_gene: TRBD1; v_gene: TRBV6-1; CDR3nt: TGTGCCAGCAGTAAACGGGAGACAGGGGACACTGAAGCTTTCTTT; CDR3aa: CASSKRETGDTEAFF
j_gene: TRBJ1-6; abundance: many; d_gene: .; v_gene: TRBV4-2; CDR3nt: TGTGCCAGCAGCCAAGATCGGGAAAATTCACCCCTCCACTTT; CDR3aa: CASSQDRENSPLHF
j_gene: TRBJ2-3; abundance: many; d_gene: .; v_gene: TRBV6-5; CDR3nt: TGTGCCAGCAGTTACTCGCCGACCGGCCCCACAGATACGCAGTATTTT; CDR3aa: CASSYSPTGPTDTQYF
j_gene: TRBJ2-3; abundance: few; d_gene: .; v_gene: TRBV29-1; CDR3nt: TGCAGCGTTGAAAAGGGGACAGATACGCAGTATTTT; CDR3aa: CSVEKGTDTQYF
j_gene: TRBJ2-3; abundance: few; d_gene: .; v_gene: TRBV28; CDR3nt: TGTGCCAGCAGGGACCACAGGGATACGCAGTATTTT; CDR3aa: CASRDHRDTQYF
j_gene: TRBJ2-7; abundance: many; d_gene: .; v_gene: TRBV20-1; CDR3nt: TGCAGTGCTTCCTTCACAGGGTCCTACGAGCAGTACTTC; CDR3aa: CSASFTGSYEQYF
j_gene: TRBJ2-3; abundance: many; d_gene: TRBD2; v_gene: TRBV12-3/TRBV12-4; CDR3nt: TGTGCCAGCAGTCTCGTAGCGGGAGAGGGTCCGCAGTATTTT; CDR3aa: CASSLVAGEGPQYF
j_gene: TRBJ1-2; abundance: few; d_gene: .; v_gene: TRBV18; CDR3nt: TGTGCCAGCTCACCACTTAGAGAAGGGGTCGATGGCTACACCTTC; CDR3aa: CASSPLREGVDGYTF
j_gene: TRBJ2-1; abundance: many; d_gene: TRBD1; v_gene: TRBV6-6; CDR3nt: TGTGCCAGTCTGAGGGGGCCGGCCTACAATGAGCAGTTCTTC; CDR3aa: CASLRGPAYNEQFF
j_gene: TRBJ2-7; abundance: few; d_gene: .; v_gene: TRBV28; CDR3nt: TGTGCCAGCAGTTCAGGGGCAGGGTTTGAGCAGTACTTC; CDR3aa: CASSSGAGFEQYF
j_gene: TRBJ2-7; abundance: many; d_gene: .; v_gene: TRBV28; CDR3nt: TGTGCCAGCAGTTTATCTGGGGGTGGTATCTATTCCTACGAGCAGTACTTC; CDR3aa: CASSLSGGGIYSYEQYF
j_gene: TRBJ2-5; abundance: .; d_gene: .; v_gene: TRBV5-6; CDR3nt: TGTGCCAGCAGCTTACAGGGGGGGCAAGAGACCCAGTACTTC; CDR3aa: CASSLQGGQETQYF
j_gene: TRBJ2-7; abundance: .; d_gene: .; v_gene: TRBV6-5; CDR3nt: TGTGCCAGCAGTTGGGGCGGGGCGGAGGGCTACGAGCAGTACTTC; CDR3aa: CASSWGGAEGYEQYF